The rows below give T cell receptor beta chains drawn from one sample of a study of shared clonotypes between healthy human individuals. Repertoires were generated with immunoSEQ multiplex PCR, while TCRdb's copy carries only in-frame clones and drops some. Seen here are under 850,000 clones, around 70% observed once, and the top ten hold approximately 1.7%. Specimen: memory CD4+ T cells sorted from blood. The receptors were sampled from a woman aged 25 to 39 in good health. Each CDR3 is given with its conserved first and last residue. D genes are given only for firm matches. Only part of the rows carry a size: once, few, many, or a class if the clone is expanded.

d_gene	v_gene	j_gene	abundance	CDR3aa	CDR3nt
NA	TRBV4-1	TRBJ1-5	NA	CASSQGTISNQPQHF	TGCGCCAGCAGCCAAGGAACGATTAGCAATCAGCCCCAGCATTTT
NA	TRBV7-6	TRBJ1-2	once	CASSPTTVDNYGYTF	TGTGCCAGCAGCCCAACAACCGTGGATAACTATGGCTACACCTTC
NA	TRBV4-2	TRBJ1-3	NA	CASSQPRDTSGNTIYF	TGTGCCAGCAGCCAACCCCGGGACACCTCTGGAAACACCATATATTTT
NA	TRBV9	TRBJ1-2	NA	CASSAETDFNYGYTF	TGTGCCAGCAGCGCCGAGACAGACTTTAACTATGGCTACACCTTC
NA	TRBV18	TRBJ1-5	NA	CASSPYRDEQPQHF	TGTGCCAGCTCACCCTACAGGGATGAACAGCCCCAGCATTTT
NA	TRBV28	TRBJ1-5	once	CASSYPGPGRGQPQHF	TGTGCCAGCAGTTACCCGGGACCGGGCAGAGGTCAGCCCCAGCATTTT
NA	TRBV5-1	TRBJ1-1	NA	CASSLKTGRSGEAFF	TGCGCCAGCAGTCTCAAAACAGGGAGGAGTGGTGAAGCTTTCTTT
NA	TRBV19	TRBJ2-7	NA	CASSIEGGAPYEQYF	TGTGCCAGTAGTATAGAAGGGGGGGCTCCCTACGAGCAGTACTTC
NA	TRBV6-1	TRBJ2-1	NA	CASKPGLPFGEQFF	TGTGCCAGCAAACCGGGTCTCCCTTTTGGTGAGCAGTTCTTC
NA	TRBV13	TRBJ2-7	NA	CASSLKQGVAGRHEQYF	TGTGCCAGCAGCCTGAAGCAGGGGGTAGCGGGAAGGCACGAGCAGTACTTC
NA	TRBV9	TRBJ2-7	NA	CASSPSTSSYEQYF	TGTGCCAGCAGCCCTTCGACTAGCTCCTACGAGCAGTACTTC
NA	TRBV27	TRBJ2-7	NA	CASRTSSPYEQYF	TGTGCCAGCAGGACGTCGTCGCCCTACGAGCAGTACTTC
TRBD2	TRBV19	TRBJ2-3	NA	CASSIGLAGEYTQYF	TGTGCCAGTAGTATAGGACTAGCGGGAGAATATACGCAGTATTTT
TRBD1	TRBV5-4	TRBJ2-2	NA	CASSLEGAATGELFF	TGTGCCAGCAGCTTGGAGGGGGCGGCCACCGGGGAGCTGTTTTTT
NA	TRBV7-9	TRBJ1-3	once	CASSLDTGNTIYF	TGTGCCAGCAGCTTAGACACTGGAAACACCATATATTTT
NA	TRBV7-2	TRBJ1-1	few	CASSLLYSGQSLEYTEAFF	TGTGCCAGCAGCCTACTTTATTCCGGACAGTCCCTAGAGTACACTGAAGCTTTCTTT
NA	TRBV4-2	TRBJ1-1	NA	CASSQDGAGTEAFF	TGTGCCAGCAGCCAAGACGGGGCTGGTACTGAAGCTTTCTTT
NA	TRBV30	TRBJ1-1	NA	CAWSASRTGYTEAFF	TGTGCCTGGAGTGCGTCCAGGACCGGATACACTGAAGCTTTCTTT
TRBD2	TRBV7-9	TRBJ2-3	NA	CASSLGLAGDTDTQYF	TGTGCCAGCAGCTTAGGGCTGGCGGGAGACACAGATACGCAGTATTTT
NA	TRBV28	TRBJ1-2	NA	CASRPHRANYGYTF	TGTGCCAGCAGGCCCCACAGGGCCAACTATGGCTACACCTTC
NA	TRBV5-1	TRBJ2-3	NA	CASSLVLAGADTQYF	TGCGCCAGCAGCTTGGTACTAGCCGGCGCAGATACGCAGTATTTT
TRBD1	TRBV19	TRBJ1-3	NA	CASSSDRERGGTIYF	TGTGCCAGTAGCTCGGACAGGGAAAGAGGAGGCACCATATATTTT
NA	TRBV7-6	TRBJ2-1	NA	CASSLEGGLLTYREQFF	TGTGCCAGCAGCTTAGAGGGGGGACTTCTCACCTACCGTGAGCAGTTCTTC
TRBD2	TRBV25-1	TRBJ2-1	NA	CASSSKRGAYNEQFF	TGTGCCAGCAGTAGTAAGCGGGGCGCCTACAATGAGCAGTTCTTC
TRBD1	TRBV5-1	TRBJ1-5	few	CASSLHQRTGGDQPQHF	TGCGCCAGCAGCTTGCATCAACGGACAGGGGGGGATCAGCCCCAGCATTTT
TRBD1	TRBV28	TRBJ2-7	once	CASSSPGQRSSYEQYF	TGTGCCAGCAGTTCCCCGGGACAGCGATCCTCCTACGAGCAGTACTTC
NA	TRBV7-9	TRBJ1-4	NA	CASSPRTDFEKLFF	TGTGCCAGCAGCCCCCGGACGGACTTTGAAAAACTGTTTTTT
NA	TRBV10-2	TRBJ2-3	few	CASSEPHGASTDTQYF	TGCGCCAGCAGTGAGCCCCACGGTGCTAGCACAGATACGCAGTATTTT
NA	TRBV5-1	TRBJ1-1	NA	CASSLGDLEAFF	TGCGCCAGCAGCTTGGGGGACCTTGAAGCTTTCTTT
TRBD2	TRBV5-1	TRBJ2-1	few	CASSLRGFQASGINEQFF	TGCGCCAGCAGCTTGAGAGGGTTTCAGGCTAGCGGGATTAATGAGCAGTTCTTC
NA	TRBV5-1	TRBJ1-1	NA	CASSLVQGDTEAFF	TGCGCCAGCAGCTTGGTTCAGGGTGACACTGAAGCTTTCTTT
NA	TRBV7-9	TRBJ2-3	few	CASSLGPRTSTDTQYF	TGTGCCAGCAGCTTAGGCCCCAGGACGAGCACAGATACGCAGTATTTT
NA	TRBV28	TRBJ2-3	NA	CASRSTDTQYF	TGTGCCAGCAGGTCGACAGATACGCAGTATTTT
TRBD1	TRBV10-1	TRBJ1-2	NA	CASSPGQGNYGYTF	TGCGCCAGCAGTCCAGGACAGGGGAACTATGGCTACACCTTC
TRBD2	TRBV6-5	TRBJ2-2	NA	CASSFEREVGTGELFF	TGTGCCAGCAGTTTTGAGCGGGAGGTGGGCACCGGGGAGCTGTTTTTT
NA	TRBV28	TRBJ2-5	NA	CASGISTLGQETQYF	TGTGCCAGCGGAATTAGCACCCTAGGTCAAGAGACCCAGTACTTC
NA	TRBV11-2	TRBJ2-5	NA	CASSLMVFQETQYF	TGTGCCAGCAGCTTAATGGTATTTCAAGAGACCCAGTACTTC
TRBD2	TRBV5-1	TRBJ2-1	NA	CASSYTSGSINEQFF	TGCGCCAGCAGCTACACTAGCGGGAGCATCAATGAGCAGTTCTTC
NA	TRBV7-9	TRBJ2-3	NA	CASSFGGTDTQYF	TGTGCCAGCAGCTTCGGTGGCACAGATACGCAGTATTTT
NA	TRBV5-1	TRBJ2-3	NA	CASSLRAGETDTQYF	TGCGCCAGCAGCTTGCGGGCAGGGGAAACAGATACGCAGTATTTT
NA	TRBV19	TRBJ2-5	few	CASSSPAEYQETQYF	TGTGCCAGTAGTAGCCCCGCCGAGTACCAAGAGACCCAGTACTTC
TRBD2	TRBV6-5	TRBJ2-7	NA	CASSYGGSNFEQYF	TGTGCCAGCAGTTACGGCGGGAGCAACTTTGAGCAGTACTTC
NA	TRBV28	TRBJ1-1	NA	CASSHPNTEAFF	TGTGCCAGCAGTCACCCGAACACTGAAGCTTTCTTT
NA	TRBV11-2	TRBJ2-3	NA	CASSLEVAIDTQYF	TGTGCCAGCAGCTTAGAGGTCGCGATAGATACGCAGTATTTT
TRBD1	TRBV5-6	TRBJ2-2	NA	CASSFSAQGEIGELFF	TGTGCCAGCAGCTTTTCGGCACAGGGGGAGATCGGGGAGCTGTTTTTT
NA	TRBV7-8	TRBJ2-1	NA	CASSSGTDAPQFF	TGTGCCAGCAGCTCCGGGACGGATGCCCCTCAGTTCTTC
TRBD1	TRBV19	TRBJ1-2	NA	CASSSQGAGGYTF	TGTGCCAGTAGTTCGCAGGGGGCCGGGGGCTACACCTTC
NA	TRBV7-8	TRBJ2-7	NA	CASSLRLIDYEQYF	TGTGCCAGCAGCTTAAGGTTGATAGACTACGAGCAGTACTTC
NA	TRBV7-3	TRBJ2-7	NA	CASSLTGQTGEQYF	TGTGCCAGCAGCTTAACCGGACAGACGGGCGAGCAGTACTTC
NA	TRBV30	TRBJ2-2	many	CAWSENTGELFF	TGTGCCTGGAGCGAGAACACCGGGGAGCTGTTTTTT
NA	TRBV27	TRBJ1-2	NA	CASSLYQEPNYGYTF	TGTGCCAGCAGTTTGTATCAGGAGCCTAACTATGGCTACACCTTC
NA	TRBV28	TRBJ2-7	NA	CASNRDDHEQYF	TGTGCCAGCAACCGGGACGACCACGAGCAGTACTTC